The rows below give T cell receptor beta chains drawn from one sample of a study of beta chain features in type 1 diabetes. The data were produced by immunoSEQ multiplex PCR, yet TCRdb's version contains in-frame clones alone and is incomplete. The sample lists 130,000 to 150,000 clones, under 60% occurring once. What was sequenced was Tregs from blood. The receptors were sampled from a man aged 18 to 30 in good health. Each CDR3 is given with its conserved first and last residue.

V gene,J gene,CDR3 protein
TRBV7-2,TRBJ2-5,CASSFDRGLGETQYF
TRBV2,TRBJ2-2,CASSDIGRVAGELFF
TRBV7-2,TRBJ2-7,CASSFRKGLAGAYEQYF
TRBV28,TRBJ1-2,CASRWTVSYGYTF
TRBV7-2,TRBJ2-5,CASSPGLETQYF
TRBV7-3,TRBJ2-6,CASSLRQAGANVLTF
TRBV6-1,TRBJ2-3,CASLRRASKMDTQYF
TRBV10-3,TRBJ2-1,CAISPAGEYNEQFF
TRBV5-1,TRBJ2-1,CASSFSGTHYEQFF
TRBV23-1,TRBJ2-7,CASSGQGPLVYQDYEQYF
TRBV2,TRBJ1-5,CASSVTGGNQPQHF
TRBV4-3,TRBJ2-3,CASSQSGGGPDTQYF
TRBV7-9,TRBJ2-7,CASSKTSGRFYEQYF